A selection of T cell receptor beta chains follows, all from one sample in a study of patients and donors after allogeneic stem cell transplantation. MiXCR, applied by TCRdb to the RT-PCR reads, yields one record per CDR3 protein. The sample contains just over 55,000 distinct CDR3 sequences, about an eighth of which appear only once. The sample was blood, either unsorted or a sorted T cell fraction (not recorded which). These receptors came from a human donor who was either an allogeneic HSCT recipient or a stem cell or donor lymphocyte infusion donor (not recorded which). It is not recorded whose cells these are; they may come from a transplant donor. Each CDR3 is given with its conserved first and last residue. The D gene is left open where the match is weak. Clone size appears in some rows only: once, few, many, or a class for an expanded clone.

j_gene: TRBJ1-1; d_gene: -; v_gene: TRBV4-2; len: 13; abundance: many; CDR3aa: CASSFAVNTEAFF; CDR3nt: TGTGCCAGCAGCTTTGCAGTGAACACTGAAGCTTTCTTT
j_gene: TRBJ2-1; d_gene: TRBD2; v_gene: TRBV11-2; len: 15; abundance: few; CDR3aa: CASRPASGTYNEQFF; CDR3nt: TGTGCCAGCAGACCGGCTAGCGGAACATACAATGAGCAGTTCTTC
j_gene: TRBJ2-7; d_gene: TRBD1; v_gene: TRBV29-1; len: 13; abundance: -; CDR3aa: CSVRQGAGYEQYF; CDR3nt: TGCAGCGTTAGGCAGGGGGCTGGGTACGAGCAGTACTTC
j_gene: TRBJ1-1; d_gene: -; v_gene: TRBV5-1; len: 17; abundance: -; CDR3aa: CASSFGPRTEMNTEAFF; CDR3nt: TGCGCCAGCAGCTTTGGGCCCAGGACCGAGATGAACACTGAAGCTTTCTTT
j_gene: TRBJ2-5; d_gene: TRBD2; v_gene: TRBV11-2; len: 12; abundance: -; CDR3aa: CASSLAGREAHF; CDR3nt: TGTGCCAGCAGCTTAGCCGGGCGGGAGGCACATTTC
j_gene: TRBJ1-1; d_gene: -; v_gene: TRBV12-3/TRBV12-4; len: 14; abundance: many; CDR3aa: CASSPLRQAGEAFF; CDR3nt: TGTGCCAGCAGTCCCCTCCGCCAGGCGGGTGAAGCTTTCTTT
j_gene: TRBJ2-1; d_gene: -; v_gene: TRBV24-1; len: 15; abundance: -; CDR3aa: CATSAPGGSYNEQFF; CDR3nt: TGTGCCACCAGTGCCCCCGGGGGTTCCTACAATGAGCAGTTCTTC
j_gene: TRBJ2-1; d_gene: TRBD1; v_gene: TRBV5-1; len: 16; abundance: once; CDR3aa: CASSLFPGQGAYEQFF; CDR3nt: TGCGCCAGCAGCTTGTTTCCGGGACAGGGGGCGTATGAGCAGTTCTTC
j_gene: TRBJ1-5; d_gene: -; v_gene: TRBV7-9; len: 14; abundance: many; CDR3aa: CASSLSGAVDPQHF; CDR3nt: TGTGCCAGCAGCTTATCAGGGGCCGTCGACCCCCAGCATTTT
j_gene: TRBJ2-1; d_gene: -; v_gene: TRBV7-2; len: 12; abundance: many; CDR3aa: CASSLTRIQQFF; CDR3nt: TGTGCCAGCAGCTTGACTAGGATCCAGCAGTTCTTC
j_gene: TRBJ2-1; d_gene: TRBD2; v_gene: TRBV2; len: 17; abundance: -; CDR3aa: CASGRSSGILVGNEQFF; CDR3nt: TGTGCCAGCGGGAGATCTAGCGGGATATTAGTAGGGAATGAGCAGTTCTTC
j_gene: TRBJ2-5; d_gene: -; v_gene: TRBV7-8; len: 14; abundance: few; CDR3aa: CASSLVSGEETQYF; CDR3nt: TGTGCCAGCAGCTTAGTCTCAGGGGAAGAGACCCAGTACTTC
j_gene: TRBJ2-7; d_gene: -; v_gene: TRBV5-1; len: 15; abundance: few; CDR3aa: CASSLETIGLNEQYF; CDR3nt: TGCGCCAGCAGCTTGGAGACTATTGGTTTGAACGAGCAGTACTTC
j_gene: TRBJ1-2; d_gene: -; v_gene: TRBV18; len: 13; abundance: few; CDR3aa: CASSPPPNYGYTF; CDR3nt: TGTGCCAGCTCACCACCCCCTAACTATGGCTACACCTTC
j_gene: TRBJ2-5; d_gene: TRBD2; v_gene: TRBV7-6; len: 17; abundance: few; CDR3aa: CASSLNQLAGGPETQYF; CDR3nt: TGTGCCAGCAGCTTAAACCAACTAGCGGGAGGGCCAGAGACCCAGTACTTC
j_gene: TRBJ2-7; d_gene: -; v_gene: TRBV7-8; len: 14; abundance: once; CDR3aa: CAGSLETGVYEQYF; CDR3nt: TGTGCCGGCAGCTTAGAAACCGGGGTCTACGAGCAGTACTTC
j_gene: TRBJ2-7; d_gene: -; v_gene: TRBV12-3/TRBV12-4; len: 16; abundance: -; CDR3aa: CASSLDPIAQNYEQYF; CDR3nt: TGTGCCAGCAGTTTGGACCCCATCGCTCAAAACTACGAGCAGTACTTC
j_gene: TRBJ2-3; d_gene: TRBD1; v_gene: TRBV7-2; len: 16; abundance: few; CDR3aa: CASSLRTGTAADTQYF; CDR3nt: TGTGCCAGCAGCTTACGGACAGGGACGGCGGCAGATACGCAGTATTTT
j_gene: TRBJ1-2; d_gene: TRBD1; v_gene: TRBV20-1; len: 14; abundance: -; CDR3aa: CSARELDRADGYTF; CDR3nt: TGCAGTGCTAGAGAACTAGACAGGGCGGATGGCTACACCTTC
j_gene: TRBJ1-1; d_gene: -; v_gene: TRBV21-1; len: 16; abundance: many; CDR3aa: CASSKDRGRGNTEAFF; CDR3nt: TGTGCCAGCAGCAAAGACAGGGGTAGGGGGAACACTGAAGCTTTCTTT
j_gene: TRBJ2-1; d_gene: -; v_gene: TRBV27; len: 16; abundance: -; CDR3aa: CASSRRPRSSYNEQFF; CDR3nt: TGTGCCAGCAGTAGACGACCGAGGAGCTCCTACAATGAGCAGTTCTTC
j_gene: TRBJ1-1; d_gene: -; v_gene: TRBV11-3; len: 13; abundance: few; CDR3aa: CASSFEANTEAFF; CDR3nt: TGTGCCAGCAGCTTTGAGGCGAACACTGAAGCTTTCTTT
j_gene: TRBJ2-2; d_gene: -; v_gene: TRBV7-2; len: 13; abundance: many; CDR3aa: CASSLEGGGELFF; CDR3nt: TGTGCCAGCAGCTTAGAAGGAGGCGGGGAGCTGTTTTTT
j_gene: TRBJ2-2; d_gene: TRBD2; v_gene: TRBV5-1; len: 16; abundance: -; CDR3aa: CASSLRGGLNTGELFF; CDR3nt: TGCGCCAGCAGCCTCCGGGGGGGTCTGAACACCGGGGAGCTGTTTTTT
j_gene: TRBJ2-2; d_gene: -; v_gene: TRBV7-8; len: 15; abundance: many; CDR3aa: CASSQLSSNTGELFF; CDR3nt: TGTGCCAGCAGCCAACTTTCATCGAACACCGGGGAGCTGTTTTTT
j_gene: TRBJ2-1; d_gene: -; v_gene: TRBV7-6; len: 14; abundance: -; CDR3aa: CASSLEQPAYEQFF; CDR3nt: TGTGCCAGCAGCTTAGAACAGCCGGCGTATGAGCAGTTCTTC
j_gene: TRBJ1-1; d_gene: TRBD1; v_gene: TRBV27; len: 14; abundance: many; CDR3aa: CASRGTGLNTEAFF; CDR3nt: TGTGCCAGCAGGGGGACAGGGTTGAACACTGAAGCTTTCTTT
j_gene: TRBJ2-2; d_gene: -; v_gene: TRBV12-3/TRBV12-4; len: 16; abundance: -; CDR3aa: CASMSGPGQNTGELFF; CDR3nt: TGTGCCAGCATGTCCGGACCGGGACAGAACACCGGGGAGCTGTTTTTT
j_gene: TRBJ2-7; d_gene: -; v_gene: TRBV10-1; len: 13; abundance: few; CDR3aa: CASSEGISYEQYF; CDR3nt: TGCGCCAGCAGTGAAGGCATCTCCTACGAGCAGTACTTC
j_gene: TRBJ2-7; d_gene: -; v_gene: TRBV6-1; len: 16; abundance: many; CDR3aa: CASSESGNTALYEQYF; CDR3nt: TGTGCCAGCAGTGAATCGGGTAATACAGCCCTTTACGAGCAGTACTTC
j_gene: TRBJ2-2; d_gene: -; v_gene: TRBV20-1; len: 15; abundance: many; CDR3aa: CSARDAQGRTGELFF; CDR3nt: TGCAGTGCTAGAGATGCACAGGGGAGGACCGGGGAGCTGTTTTTT
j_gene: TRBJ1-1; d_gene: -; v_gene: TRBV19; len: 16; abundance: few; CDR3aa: CASSIVNRERSTEAFF; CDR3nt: TGTGCCAGTAGTATAGTTAACCGGGAAAGGAGCACTGAAGCTTTCTTT
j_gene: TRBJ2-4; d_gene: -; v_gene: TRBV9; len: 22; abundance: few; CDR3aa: CASSFADGLGGRGLGAKNIQYF; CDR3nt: TGTGCCAGCAGCTTCGCCGATGGTCTCGGGGGTAGGGGCCTCGGAGCCAAAAACATTCAGTACTTC
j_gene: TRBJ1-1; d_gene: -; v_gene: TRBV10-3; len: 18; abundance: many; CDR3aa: CAISEVAGWRADGGEAFF; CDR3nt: TGTGCCATCAGTGAAGTCGCGGGTTGGAGGGCCGACGGGGGAGAAGCTTTCTTT
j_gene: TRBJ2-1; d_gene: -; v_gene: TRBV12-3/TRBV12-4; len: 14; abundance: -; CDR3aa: CASSSQGWEGEQFF; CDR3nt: TGTGCCAGCAGTTCCCAGGGGTGGGAAGGTGAGCAGTTCTTC
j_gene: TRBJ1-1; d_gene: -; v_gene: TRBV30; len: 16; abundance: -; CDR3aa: CAWSALKVTQGNEAFF; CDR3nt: TGTGCCTGGAGTGCCCTAAAAGTTACCCAGGGGAACGAAGCTTTCTTT
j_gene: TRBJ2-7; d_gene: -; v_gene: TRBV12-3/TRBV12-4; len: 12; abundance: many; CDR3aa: CASSHHPYEQYF; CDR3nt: TGTGCCAGCAGCCACCACCCCTACGAGCAGTACTTC
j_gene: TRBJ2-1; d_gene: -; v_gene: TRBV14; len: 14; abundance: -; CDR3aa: CASSQDGRANEQFF; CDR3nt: TGTGCCAGCAGCCAAGACGGAAGGGCTAATGAGCAGTTCTTC
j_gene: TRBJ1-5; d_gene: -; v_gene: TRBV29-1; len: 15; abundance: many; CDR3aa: CSVEVDGNSNQPQHF; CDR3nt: TGCAGCGTTGAAGTGGACGGGAATAGCAATCAGCCCCAGCATTTT
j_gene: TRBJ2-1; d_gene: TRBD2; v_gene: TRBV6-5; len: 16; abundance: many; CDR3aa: CASSRRLASSYNEQFF; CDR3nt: TGTGCCAGCAGCCGTAGACTAGCCAGCTCCTACAATGAGCAGTTCTTC
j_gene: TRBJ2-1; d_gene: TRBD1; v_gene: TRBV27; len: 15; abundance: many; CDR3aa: CASSLVAGGAGEQFF; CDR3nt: TGTGCCAGCAGCCTGGTCGCAGGGGGCGCGGGTGAGCAGTTCTTC
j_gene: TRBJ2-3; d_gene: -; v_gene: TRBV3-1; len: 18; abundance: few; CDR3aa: CASSHKPSGIPPFNTQYF; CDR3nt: TGTGCCAGCAGCCATAAGCCCTCAGGTATCCCTCCTTTCAATACGCAGTATTTT
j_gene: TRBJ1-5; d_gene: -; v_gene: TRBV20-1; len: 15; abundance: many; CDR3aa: CSATLPTGGNQPQHF; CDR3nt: TGCAGTGCTACCCTCCCGACAGGAGGCAATCAGCCCCAGCATTTT
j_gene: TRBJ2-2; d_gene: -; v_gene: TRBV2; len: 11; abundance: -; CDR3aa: CACRATGELFF; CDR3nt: TGTGCCTGCCGGGCCACCGGGGAGCTGTTTTTT
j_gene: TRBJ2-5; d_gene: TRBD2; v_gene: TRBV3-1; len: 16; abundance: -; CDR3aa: CASSHPSGKFAETQYF; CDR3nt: TGTGCCAGCAGCCACCCTAGCGGGAAGTTTGCGGAGACCCAGTACTTC
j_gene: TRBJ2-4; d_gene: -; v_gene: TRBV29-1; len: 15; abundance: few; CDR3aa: CSVEDHVAAKNIQYF; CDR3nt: TGCAGCGTTGAAGATCACGTCGCCGCCAAAAACATTCAGTACTTC
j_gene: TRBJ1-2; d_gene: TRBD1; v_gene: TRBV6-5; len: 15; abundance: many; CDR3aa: CASRLWTGANYGYTF; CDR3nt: TGTGCCAGCCGATTATGGACAGGGGCTAACTATGGCTACACCTTC
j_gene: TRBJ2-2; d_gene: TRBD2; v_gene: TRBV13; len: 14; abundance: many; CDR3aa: CAIPGTSNAGELFF; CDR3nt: TGTGCCATCCCGGGGACTAGCAACGCCGGGGAGCTGTTTTTT
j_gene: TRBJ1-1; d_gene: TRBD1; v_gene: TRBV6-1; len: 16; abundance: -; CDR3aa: CASSELTDRGTPEAFF; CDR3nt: TGTGCCAGCAGTGAATTAACCGACAGGGGTACCCCTGAAGCTTTCTTT
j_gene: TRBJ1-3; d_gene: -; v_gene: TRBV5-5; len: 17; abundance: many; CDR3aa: CASSLVWGSDSGNTIYF; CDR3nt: TGTGCCAGCAGCTTGGTTTGGGGCAGCGACTCTGGAAACACCATATATTTT
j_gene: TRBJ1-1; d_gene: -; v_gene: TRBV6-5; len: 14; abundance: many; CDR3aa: CASSMGVWNTEAFF; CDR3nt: TGTGCCAGCAGTATGGGGGTTTGGAACACTGAAGCTTTCTTT
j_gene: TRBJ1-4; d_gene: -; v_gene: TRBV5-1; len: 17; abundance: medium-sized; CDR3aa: CASSLREPGPPNEKLFF; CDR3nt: TGCGCCAGCAGCTTAAGGGAACCGGGACCGCCCAATGAAAAACTGTTTTTT
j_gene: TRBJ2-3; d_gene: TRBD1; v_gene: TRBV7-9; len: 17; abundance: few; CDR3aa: CASSSYRDRFITDTQYF; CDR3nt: TGTGCCAGCAGCTCTTACCGGGACAGGTTTATCACAGATACGCAGTATTTT
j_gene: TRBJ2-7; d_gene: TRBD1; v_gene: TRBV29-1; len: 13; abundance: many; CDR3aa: CSVEAGGSYEQYF; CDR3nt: TGCAGCGTTGAGGCAGGGGGCTCCTACGAGCAGTACTTC
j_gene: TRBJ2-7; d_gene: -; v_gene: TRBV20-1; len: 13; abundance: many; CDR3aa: CSAHRAPLYEQYF; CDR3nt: TGCAGTGCTCACAGGGCCCCCCTCTACGAGCAGTACTTC
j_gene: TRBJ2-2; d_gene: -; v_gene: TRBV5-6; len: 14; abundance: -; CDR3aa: CASSPGWDTGELFF; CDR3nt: TGTGCCAGCAGCCCGGGTTGGGATACCGGGGAGCTGTTTTTT